The TCR beta chain described here comes from a study of metastatic and nonmetastatic thyroid tumors. The wider study: Both malignant and benign thyroid patients supplied peripheral blood and tumor or nodule tissue samples, across which the repertoires of these patients were then compared.

Every patient underwent thyroid surgery untreated. Study processing details: A classifier of distant metastasis in papillary thyroid cancer was built from CDR3 differences (across clinicopathological groups). Using MiXCR, TCRdb reanalyzed the PCR reads. The authors' filters were not applied to this entry. The sample lists around 20,000 clones, 20% occurring once. General study findings and limits: Compared with benign nodules, malignant thyroid tumors were reported to have significantly higher TCR beta diversity in both blood and tumor.

This clone rates as medium-sized (0.01 to 0.1%). Its cognate antigen is unknown. This CDR3 spans 11 amino acids. From germline, CDR1 is LNHDA and CDR2 SQIVND (reference sequence). Trimming removed 3 bases at V and 8 bases at J, with 7 bases between. This receptor was identified in a female donor with papillary thyroid cancer or a benign thyroid nodule (not recorded which). Some clones in this sample may be carry-over from other donors' samples. The V gene is TRBV19, the J gene TRBJ1-2; D not resolved. Sequenced material: blood. For the CDR3, the DNA is TGTGCCAGTAGTATTTCGGAGGGCTACACCTTC. Its translation is CASSISEGYTF.